One T cell receptor (beta chain) is described in this entry. What it recognizes is unknown. V was pared by 2 bases and J by 5 bases, with 8 bases of the junction left unmatched. CDR3 size: 15 residues. Germline CDR1 reads MNHEY; CDR2 reads SVGEGT. Each CDR3 protein gets one entry after TCRdb re-called the 5' RACE reads with MiXCR. The table has approximately 600,000 distinct CDR3 sequences, just over 7% seen once; the top ten hold less than 2%. All donors comprised healthy Caucasians. The data were obtained in a study of identical twins. Findings and caveats of the study: Twins shared out-of-frame alpha sequences with excess low generation probability. Abundant beta clonotypes from cord blood had fewer insertions, unlike memory repertoires, which showed none.

In addition, the sample was reused for a study of yellow fever vaccine responses in identical twins.

The chain couples TRBV6-2 or TRBV6-3 to TRBJ1-1, with TRBD1 matching 7 bases. The clonotype was recovered from a woman younger than 35 in good health. Sequencing was done on a sample of PBMCs. DNA of the CDR3: TGTGCCAGCAGTTACGGCGGGACAGAGAAAACTGAAGCTTTCTTT. Encoded protein: CASSYGGTEKTEAFF.